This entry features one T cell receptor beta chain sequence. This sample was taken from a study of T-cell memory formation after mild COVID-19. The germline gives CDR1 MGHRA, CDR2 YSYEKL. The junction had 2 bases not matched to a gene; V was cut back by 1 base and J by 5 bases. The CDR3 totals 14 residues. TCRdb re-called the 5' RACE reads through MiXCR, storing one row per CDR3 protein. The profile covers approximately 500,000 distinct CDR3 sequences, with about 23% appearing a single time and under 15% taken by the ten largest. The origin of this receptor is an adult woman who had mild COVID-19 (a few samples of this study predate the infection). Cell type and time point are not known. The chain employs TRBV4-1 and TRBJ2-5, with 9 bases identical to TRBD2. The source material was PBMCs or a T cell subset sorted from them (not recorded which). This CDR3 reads CASSQVTSGETQYF. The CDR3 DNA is TGCGCCAGCAGCCAAGTAACTAGCGGGGAGACCCAGTACTTC.